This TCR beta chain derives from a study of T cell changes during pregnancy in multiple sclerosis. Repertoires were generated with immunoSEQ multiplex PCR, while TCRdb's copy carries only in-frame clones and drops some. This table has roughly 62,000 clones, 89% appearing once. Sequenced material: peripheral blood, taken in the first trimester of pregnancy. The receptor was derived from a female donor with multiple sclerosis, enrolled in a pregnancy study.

CDR3 in amino acids: CASLGLAGGSDNEQFF. In nucleotides, the CDR3 is TGTGCCAGCCTCGGACTAGCGGGAGGTAGCGACAATGAGCAGTTCTTC. The genes are TRBV6-4 and TRBJ2-1, with 14 bases lining up with TRBD2. The trim removed 8 bases at V and 5 bases at J, leaving 8 bases unmatched. Germline V lookup: CDR1 MRHNA, CDR2 SNTAGT. The CDR3 extends over 16 amino acids.